This T cell receptor beta chain derives from a study of control samples from healthy donors and cancer patients. The V end was cut by 2 bases, the J end by 1 base, with 18 bases between. The CDR3 has 18 amino acids. Germline loops: CDR1 MDHEN, CDR2 SYDVKM. Repertoires were generated with immunoSEQ multiplex PCR, while TCRdb's copy carries only in-frame clones and drops some. The data hold roughly 170,000 clones, with 94% observed a single time. This clonotype originated in a woman aged 18-35 years in good health. The sequencing sample was made of blood. The V and J genes are TRBV28 and TRBJ2-1, with D possibly being TRBD1 (5 bases). CDR3 in amino acids: CASSLRAGRQGSYNEQFF. In nucleotides, the CDR3 is TGTGCCAGCAGTTTAAGGGCCGGGCGGCAGGGTTCCTACAATGAGCAGTTCTTC. The full variable domain, completed using reference TRBV28 and TRBJ2-1, is DVKVTQSSRYLVKRTGEKVFLECVQDMDHENMFWYRQDPGLGLRLIYFSYDVKMKEKGDIPEGYSVSREKKERFSLILESASTNQTSMYLCASSLRAGRQGSYNEQFFGPGTRLTVL.